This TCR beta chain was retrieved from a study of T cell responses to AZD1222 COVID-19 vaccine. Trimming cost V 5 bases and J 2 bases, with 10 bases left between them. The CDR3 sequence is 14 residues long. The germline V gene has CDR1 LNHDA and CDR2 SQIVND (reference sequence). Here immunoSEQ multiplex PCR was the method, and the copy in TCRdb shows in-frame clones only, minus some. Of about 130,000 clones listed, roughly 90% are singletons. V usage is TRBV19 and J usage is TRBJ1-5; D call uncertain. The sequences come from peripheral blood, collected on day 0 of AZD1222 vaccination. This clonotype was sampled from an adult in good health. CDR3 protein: CASSAGVRNQPQHF. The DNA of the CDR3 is TGTGCCAGTAGTGCCGGGGTACGCAATCAGCCCCAGCATTTT.